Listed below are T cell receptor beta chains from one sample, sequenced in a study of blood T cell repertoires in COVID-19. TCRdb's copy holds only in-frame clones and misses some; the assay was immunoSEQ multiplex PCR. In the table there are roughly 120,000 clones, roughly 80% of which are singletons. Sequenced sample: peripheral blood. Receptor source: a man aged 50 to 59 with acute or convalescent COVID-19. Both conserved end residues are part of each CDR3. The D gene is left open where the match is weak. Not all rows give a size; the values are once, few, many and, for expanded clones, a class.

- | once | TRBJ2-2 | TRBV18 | CASSPQTVNTGELFF | TGTGCCAGCTCCCCGCAAACAGTAAACACCGGGGAGCTGTTTTTT
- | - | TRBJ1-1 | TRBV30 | CACVYGQLNTEAFF | TGTGCCTGTGTTTACGGACAGCTGAACACTGAAGCTTTCTTT
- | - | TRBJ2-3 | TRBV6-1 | CASSSKTDTDTQYF | TGTGCCAGCAGTTCGAAGACTGACACAGATACGCAGTATTTT
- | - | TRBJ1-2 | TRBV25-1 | CASSVHGNYGYTF | TGTGCCAGCAGTGTTCACGGGAACTATGGCTACACCTTC
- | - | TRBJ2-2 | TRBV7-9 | CASSPPESKAGELFF | TGTGCCAGCAGCCCCCCCGAGTCGAAAGCAGGGGAGCTGTTTTTT
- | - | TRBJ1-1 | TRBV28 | CASGPSGQGPWGKEAFF | TGTGCCAGCGGCCCCTCGGGACAAGGTCCCTGGGGGAAGGAAGCTTTCTTT
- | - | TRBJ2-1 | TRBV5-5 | CASSLYPGQEQFF | TGTGCCAGCAGTTTATATCCGGGACAAGAGCAGTTCTTC
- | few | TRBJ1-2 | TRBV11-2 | CASSLVGSAGQGYTF | TGTGCCAGCAGCTTAGTAGGTTCGGCAGGGCAAGGCTACACCTTC
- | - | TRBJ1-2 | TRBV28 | CASSFRAGYGYTF | TGTGCCAGCAGTTTCAGGGCCGGGTATGGCTACACCTTC
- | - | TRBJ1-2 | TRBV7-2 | CASSSSWGGQFGYTF | TGTGCCAGCAGCTCATCGTGGGGGGGTCAATTCGGCTACACCTTC
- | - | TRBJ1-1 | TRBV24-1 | CATSESAYTEAFF | TGTGCCACCAGTGAGAGTGCATACACTGAAGCTTTCTTT
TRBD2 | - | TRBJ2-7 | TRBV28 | CASRLSGGASKQYF | TGTGCCAGCAGATTAAGCGGGGGGGCCAGTAAGCAGTACTTC
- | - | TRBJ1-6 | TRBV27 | CASSLSGGGSPLHF | TGTGCCAGCAGTTTATCAGGGGGGGGATCACCCCTCCACTTT
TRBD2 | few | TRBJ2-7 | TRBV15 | CATSRLAGSSYEQYF | TGTGCCACCAGCAGACTAGCGGGGAGCTCCTACGAGCAGTACTTC
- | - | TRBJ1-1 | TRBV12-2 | CASRVPGQGNTEAFF | TGTGCAAGTCGCGTGCCGGGACAGGGGAACACTGAAGCTTTCTTT
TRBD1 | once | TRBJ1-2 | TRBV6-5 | CASKRDRGSGYTF | TGTGCCAGCAAGAGGGACAGGGGAAGTGGCTACACCTTC
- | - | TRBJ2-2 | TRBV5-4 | CASSLDRYLGELFF | TGTGCCAGCAGCTTAGACAGATACCTCGGGGAGCTGTTTTTT
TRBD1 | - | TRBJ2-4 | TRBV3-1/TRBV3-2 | CASSQFTHRGQRNIQYF | TGTGCCAGCAGCCAATTTACACACAGGGGGCAGAGAAACATTCAGTACTTC
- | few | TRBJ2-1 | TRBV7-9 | CASSLESGQFF | TGTGCCAGCAGCTTAGAAAGCGGGCAGTTCTTC
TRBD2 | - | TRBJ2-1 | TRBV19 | CASSTSGGRDNEQFF | TGTGCCAGTAGTACCAGCGGGGGAAGGGACAATGAGCAGTTCTTC
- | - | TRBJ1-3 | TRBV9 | CASSVGHISGNTIYF | TGTGCCAGCAGCGTAGGACACATCTCTGGAAACACCATATATTTT
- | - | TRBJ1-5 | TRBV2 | CASSADGNQPQHF | TGTGCCAGCAGTGCAGATGGCAATCAGCCCCAGCATTTT
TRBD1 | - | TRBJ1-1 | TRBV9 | CASSVAGAGGVTEAFF | TGTGCCAGCAGCGTAGCTGGAGCAGGGGGTGTCACTGAAGCTTTCTTT
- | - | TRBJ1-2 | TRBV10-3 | CAISESLYRQRRRNYGYTF | TGTGCCATCAGTGAGTCGTTATATCGGCAGCGGCGGCGTAACTATGGCTACACCTTC
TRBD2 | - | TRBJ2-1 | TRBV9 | CASSAGGGSYNEQFF | TGTGCCAGCAGCGCTGGGGGGGGCTCCTACAATGAGCAGTTCTTC
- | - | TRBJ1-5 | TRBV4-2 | CASGDGSNQPQHF | TGTGCCAGCGGAGACGGTAGCAATCAGCCCCAGCATTTT
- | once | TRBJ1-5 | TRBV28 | CASSLWRGKDQPQHF | TGTGCCAGCAGTTTATGGCGAGGGAAGGATCAGCCCCAGCATTTT
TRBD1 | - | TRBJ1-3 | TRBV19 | CASSLGDRAGNTIYF | TGTGCCAGCTCCCTTGGGGACAGGGCTGGAAACACCATATATTTT
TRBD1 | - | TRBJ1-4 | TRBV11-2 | CASSPTGGANEKLFF | TGTGCCAGCAGCCCCACAGGGGGAGCTAATGAAAAACTGTTTTTT
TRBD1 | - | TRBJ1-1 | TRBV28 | CASSLYGQGRYTEAFF | TGTGCCAGCAGTTTATACGGACAGGGGCGATATACTGAAGCTTTCTTT
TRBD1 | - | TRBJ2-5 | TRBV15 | CATSVDRDQETQYF | TGTGCCACCAGCGTAGACAGGGACCAAGAGACCCAGTACTTC
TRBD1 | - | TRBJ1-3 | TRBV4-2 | CASSQENNRGTVSGNTIYF | TGTGCCAGCAGCCAAGAGAATAACAGGGGGACCGTTTCTGGAAACACCATATATTTT
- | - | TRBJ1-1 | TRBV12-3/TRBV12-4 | CASSLGGQAEAFF | TGTGCCAGCAGTTTAGGGGGCCAGGCTGAAGCTTTCTTT
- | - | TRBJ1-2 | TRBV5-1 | CASRYAGASTYGYTF | TGCGCCAGCAGATATGCAGGGGCCTCTACCTATGGCTACACCTTC
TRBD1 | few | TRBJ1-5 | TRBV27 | CASSPTGFQPQHF | TGTGCCAGCAGTCCGACAGGGTTTCAGCCCCAGCATTTT
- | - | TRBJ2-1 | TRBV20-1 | CSASAGNEQFF | TGCAGTGCTAGCGCCGGGAATGAGCAGTTCTTC
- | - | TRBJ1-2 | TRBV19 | CASRRQDYGYTF | TGTGCCAGTAGACGACAGGACTATGGCTACACCTTC
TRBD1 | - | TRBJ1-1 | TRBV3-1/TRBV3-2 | CASSLGQGGTEAFF | TGTGCCAGCAGCCTCGGACAGGGTGGAACTGAAGCTTTCTTT
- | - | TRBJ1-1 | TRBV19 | CASSISLGNTEAFF | TGTGCCAGTAGTATTAGCCTCGGGAACACTGAAGCTTTCTTT
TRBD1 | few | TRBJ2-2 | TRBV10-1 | CASSAGSKGAGELFF | TGCGCCAGCAGTGCCGGCTCGAAGGGGGCTGGGGAGCTGTTTTTT
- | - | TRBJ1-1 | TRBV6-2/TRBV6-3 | CASSYVGGNTEAFF | TGTGCCAGCAGTTACGTTGGCGGGAACACTGAAGCTTTCTTT
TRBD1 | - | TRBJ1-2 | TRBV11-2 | CASSRTGDGYTF | TGTGCCAGCAGCCGGACAGGGGACGGCTACACCTTC
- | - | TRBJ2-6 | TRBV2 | CARTGSGANVLTF | TGTGCCAGAACCGGGTCTGGGGCCAACGTCCTGACTTTC
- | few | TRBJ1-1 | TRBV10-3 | CAISDRPFEGTEYTEAFF | TGTGCCATCAGTGACCGACCTTTTGAGGGGACTGAGTACACTGAAGCTTTCTTT
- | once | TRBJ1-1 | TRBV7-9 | CASSFLNTEAFF | TGTGCCAGCAGCTTTTTAAACACTGAAGCTTTCTTT
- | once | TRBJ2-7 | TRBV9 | CASSVVPSSYEQYF | TGTGCCAGCAGCGTAGTTCCTAGCTCCTACGAGCAGTACTTC
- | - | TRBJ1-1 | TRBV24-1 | CATSGQRDEAFF | TGTGCCACCAGTGGTCAGCGTGATGAAGCTTTCTTT